A selection of T cell receptor beta chains follows, all from one sample in a study of immune cell composition in non-small cell lung cancer. Some clones are missing from TCRdb's copy, which holds only in-frame ones; the method was immunoSEQ multiplex PCR. The sample lists a few thousand clones, less than 80% occurring once. The sequencing input was lung tumor tissue. These receptors all stem from a human donor with non-small cell lung cancer. Both conserved end residues are part of each CDR3. D genes are given only for firm matches. The size of a clone is reported for some rows only, either as once, few or many, or as a class for expanded clones.

D: TRBD1
J: TRBJ1-5
size: -
V: TRBV15
DNA: TGTGCCACCAGCAGGGGACAGGGTCAAAATCAGCCCCAGCATTTT
CDR3: CATSRGQGQNQPQHF

D: TRBD2
J: TRBJ2-7
size: -
V: TRBV29-1
DNA: TGCAGCGTTCAAGGACTAGCGGCCTACGAGCAGTACTTC
CDR3: CSVQGLAAYEQYF

D: -
J: TRBJ2-6
size: -
V: TRBV28
DNA: TGTGCCAGCAGTCCCCCCGGGTCCTCTGGGGCCAACGTCCTGACTTTC
CDR3: CASSPPGSSGANVLTF

D: -
J: TRBJ2-7
size: -
V: TRBV28
DNA: TGTGCCAGCAGTTATGCGGTGCAAGGCTACGAGCAGTACTTC
CDR3: CASSYAVQGYEQYF

D: -
J: TRBJ2-1
size: -
V: TRBV6-5
DNA: TGTGCCAGCAGTTATAAGTATGGGTCGCGGGGCAATGAGCAGTTCTTC
CDR3: CASSYKYGSRGNEQFF

D: -
J: TRBJ2-5
size: -
V: TRBV7-2
DNA: TGTGCCAGCAGCGCCTCCGGGACTGGGGTGCTAGAGACCCAGTACTTC
CDR3: CASSASGTGVLETQYF

D: TRBD2
J: TRBJ2-7
size: -
V: TRBV4-3
DNA: TGCGCCAGCAGCCAAGGGGAGGGGTGGGAGAGATCCTACGAGCAGTACTTC
CDR3: CASSQGEGWERSYEQYF

D: -
J: TRBJ1-5
size: -
V: TRBV23-1
DNA: TGCGCCAGCAGTCAAGGGGGGGCCAACAACCTTAGCAATCAGCCCCAGCATTTT
CDR3: CASSQGGANNLSNQPQHF

D: TRBD2
J: TRBJ2-1
size: -
V: TRBV7-3
DNA: TGTGCCAGCAGCGAAAGGGGACTAGCTTACAATGAGCAGTTCTTC
CDR3: CASSERGLAYNEQFF

D: TRBD1
J: TRBJ2-3
size: -
V: TRBV6-6
DNA: TGTGCCAGCCTCCGGGACAGCACCACAGATACGCAGTATTTT
CDR3: CASLRDSTTDTQYF

D: TRBD2
J: TRBJ2-7
size: -
V: TRBV4-1
DNA: TGCGCCAGCAGCCGTTTAGCACTAGCGGGAGCGGGGAACGAGCAGTACTTC
CDR3: CASSRLALAGAGNEQYF

D: TRBD1
J: TRBJ2-2
size: -
V: TRBV6-1
DNA: TGTGCCAGCAGTGCGTGGACAGGGGGTACCGGGGAGCTGTTTTTT
CDR3: CASSAWTGGTGELFF

D: -
J: TRBJ1-2
size: once
V: TRBV6-1
DNA: TGTGCCAGCAGTGGGTCCTCGGGAGGGTACTATGGCTACACCTTC
CDR3: CASSGSSGGYYGYTF

D: TRBD2
J: TRBJ2-1
size: -
V: TRBV6-4
DNA: TGTGCCAGCAGTGACGGACTAGCGGGAGATGAGCAGTTCTTC
CDR3: CASSDGLAGDEQFF

D: -
J: TRBJ1-4
size: -
V: TRBV11-2
DNA: TGTGCCAGCAGCTTAATGGGGGGTTATAATGAAAAACTGTTTTTT
CDR3: CASSLMGGYNEKLFF

D: -
J: TRBJ1-3
size: -
V: TRBV19
DNA: TGTGCCAGTAGTGCGGACATCAGCTCTGGAAACACCATATATTTT
CDR3: CASSADISSGNTIYF

D: TRBD2
J: TRBJ2-2
size: -
V: TRBV11-2
DNA: TGTGCCAGCAGCTCCGGACTAGCGGAGATGAACACCGGGGAGCTGTTTTTT
CDR3: CASSSGLAEMNTGELFF